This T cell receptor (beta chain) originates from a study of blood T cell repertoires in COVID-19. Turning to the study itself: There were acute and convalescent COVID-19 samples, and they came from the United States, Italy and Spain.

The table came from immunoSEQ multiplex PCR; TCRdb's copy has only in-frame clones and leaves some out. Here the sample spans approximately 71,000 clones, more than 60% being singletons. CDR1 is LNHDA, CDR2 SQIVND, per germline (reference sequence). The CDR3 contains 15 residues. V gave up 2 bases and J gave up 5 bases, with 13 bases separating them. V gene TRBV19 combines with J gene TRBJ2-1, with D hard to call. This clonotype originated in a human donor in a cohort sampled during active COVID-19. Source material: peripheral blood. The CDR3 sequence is CASSISLLRDNEQFF. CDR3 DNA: TGTGCCAGTAGTATAAGCCTTCTGAGAGACAATGAGCAGTTCTTC.